The T cell receptor beta chain described here comes from a study of CD8 T cells in ankylosing spondylitis. Notes on this clonotype: Its antigen is still unknown.

TCR beta libraries were made by quantitative 5'-RACE with molecular barcodes. Via MiXCR, TCRdb re-called the 5' RACE reads, giving one row per CDR3 protein. The data hold about 390,000 distinct CDR3 sequences, with about 20% observed a single time. From germline, CDR1 is SGHDT and CDR2 YYEEEE. The CDR3 length is 15 residues. V was trimmed by 0 bases and J by 0 bases, leaving 9 bases between them. General study findings and limits: The study identified a TCR beta motif of under 10 highly homologous variants that appeared characteristic of ankylosing spondylitis blood. In the blood and synovial fluid of reactive arthritis, some motif variants had been previously reported.

The chain has TRBV5-6 and TRBJ2-5, with D tentatively TRBD1 (5 bases). This sequence originates from a male donor with ankylosing spondylitis. What was sequenced was blood, either unsorted or a sorted T cell fraction (not recorded which). The CDR3 DNA sequence: TGTGCCAGCAGCTTGGTGACAGAGTACCAAGAGACCCAGTACTTC. This encodes CASSLVTEYQETQYF. The whole variable domain, remainder taken from reference TRBV5-6 and TRBJ2-5, is DAGVTQSPTHLIKTRGQQVTLRCSPKSGHDTVSWYQQALGQGPQFIFQYYEEEERQRGNFPDRFSGHQFPNYSSELNVNALLLGDSALYLCASSLVTEYQETQYFGPGTRLLVL.